Sequencing of this T cell receptor beta chain was carried out in a study of early T cells in non-severe SARS-CoV-2 infection. TCRdb re-analysed the 5' RACE reads in MiXCR, keeping a single row per CDR3 protein. The data show tens of thousands of distinct CDR3 sequences, 5.4% seen once. This clonotype was detected ten times or more. The CDR3 totals 15 residues. CDR1 and CDR2 from the germline V gene are KGHSH and LQKENI. Trimming removed 7 bases from V and 8 bases from J; junction bases left unmatched: 11. This TCR was sampled from an adult who was a healthcare worker with PCR-confirmed SARS-CoV-2 infection or an uninfected control (not recorded which). The chain recombines TRBV18 with TRBJ2-1; 10 nucleotides agree with TRBD2. The specimen was whole blood, collected at baseline. The CDR3 DNA reads as TGTGCCAGCTTCGATCAACTAGCGGGAAGGGATGAGCAGTTCTTC. Its translation: CASFDQLAGRDEQFF.